The 19 T cell receptor beta chains reported below all come from one sample, sequenced in a study of shared clonotypes between healthy human individuals. Naive CD8 isolation took CD45RO-negative cells positively selected for CCR7 and excluded terminally differentiated effector memory CD45RA+ cells. The protocol was immunoSEQ multiplex PCR, while the TCRdb copy is restricted to in-frame clones and leaves out a portion. The table lists millions of clones, about 93% of them singletons. The sample consisted of naive CD8+ T cells from PBMCs. These receptors originate from a man aged 18-30 years in good health. Some clones in this sample may be carry-over from other donors' samples.

The chain combines TRBV7-8 with TRBJ1-1, with a possible D match to TRBD1 (6 bases). V lost 6 bases to trimming and J lost 1 base, with 12 bases between them. This CDR3 is 14 amino acids long. The germline V gene has CDR1 SGHVS and CDR2 FQNEAQ. Written as DNA, the CDR3 is TGTGCCAGCAGTCAACAGGGAGGGAACACTGAAGCTTTCTTT. It translates to CASSQQGGNTEAFF.

The V and J genes are TRBV5-8 and TRBJ1-5; D unclear. The V end was cut by 3 bases, the J end by 8 bases, with 6 bases between. The CDR3 is 11 amino acids. Germline V gene sequence: CDR1 SGHTS, CDR2 YDEGEE. The CDR3 is CASSSIKPQHF. The CDR3 nucleotides read TGTGCCAGCAGCTCCATAAAGCCCCAGCATTTT.

V and J are TRBV23-1 and TRBJ2-1, with D hard to call. TRBV23-1 is labeled an ORF, and its function is uncertain. The CDR3 consists of 15 residues. V shed 1 base and J shed 9 bases, with 16 bases lying between them. The CDR3 loop is CASSQFPPPSAEQFF. The DNA of the CDR3 is TGCGCCAGCAGTCAATTTCCCCCGCCTAGTGCTGAGCAGTTCTTC.

As concerns this clone: Within the sample, other DNA sequences also encode this same CDR3. This chain uses TRBV9 with TRBJ2-1; D is ambiguous. The CDR3 loop spans 14 amino acids. Germline lookup yields CDR1 SGDLS and CDR2 YYNGEE. V was clipped by 2 bases and J by 3 bases, with 9 bases between them. The CDR3 DNA reads TGTGCCAGCAGCGTCGGTGGACGCTACAATGAGCAGTTCTTC. This codes for CASSVGGRYNEQFF.

The chain has TRBV28 and TRBJ1-5; D call uncertain. CDR1 and CDR2 from the germline V gene are MDHEN and SYDVKM. Trimming removed 7 bases from V and 2 bases from J, with 12 bases in between. This CDR3 region has 14 residues. The CDR3 DNA follows: TGTGCCAGCACCCCGGGGATGGGCAATCAGCCCCAGCATTTT. Translating it yields CASTPGMGNQPQHF.

This chain uses TRBV6-1 with TRBJ2-7, with 11 bases matching TRBD2. CDR1 and CDR2 (germline): MNHNS, SASEGT. V trimming: 6 bases; J trimming: 0 bases; junction bases outside the gene matches: 4. The CDR3 has 15 residues. The CDR3 DNA reads as TGTGCCAGCAGCCAGACTAGCGGGGTCTCCTACGAGCAGTACTTC. Its protein product is CASSQTSGVSYEQYF.

A note on this clone: This same CDR3 is encoded by further DNA sequences in the sample. The chain has TRBV6-5 and TRBJ2-1; weak D call: TRBD2 (6 bases). Germline values: CDR1 MNHEY, CDR2 SVGAGI. The germline V and J ends were trimmed by 0 bases and 2 bases, with 11 bases remaining between them. The CDR3 has 16 amino acids. CDR3: CASSYSTGRPYNEQFF. The CDR3 DNA follows: TGTGCCAGCAGTTACTCGACGGGGAGGCCCTACAATGAGCAGTTCTTC.

J is TRBJ2-5 and V is TRBV4-3, with a possible D match to TRBD2 (5 bases). The V gene's germline CDR1 is LGHNA and CDR2 YSLEER. V shed 3 bases and J shed 5 bases, with 7 bases lying between them. The CDR3 has 12 amino acids. CDR3 DNA: TGCGCCAGCAGCCATAGAGGGGAGACCCAGTACTTC. Protein sequence: CASSHRGETQYF.

This clone was found once. The V and J genes are TRBV7-9 and TRBJ2-3; D is unresolved. CDR3 size: 13 residues. The germline V gene encodes CDR1 SEHNR and CDR2 FQNEAQ (reference sequence). The V end lost 7 bases, the J end lost 2 bases, and 10 bases lay between the germline ends. The CDR3 region is CASTLAFTDTQYF. The CDR3 DNA reads TGTGCCAGCACTTTGGCATTCACAGATACGCAGTATTTT.

V usage is TRBV7-3 and J usage is TRBJ2-2; no clear D gene. V lost 5 bases and J lost 2, with 12 bases in between. CDR3 length equals 15 residues. CDR1 is SGHTA, CDR2 FQGTGA, per germline. Here the CDR3 reads CASSPNADNTGELFF. CDR3 DNA: TGTGCCAGCAGCCCGAACGCCGATAACACCGGGGAGCTGTTTTTT.

This chain uses TRBV7-6 with TRBJ2-3; 7 nucleotides match TRBD1. The trim removed 1 base at V and 4 bases at J, leaving 2 bases unmatched. CDR3 size: 14 residues. From germline, CDR1 is SGHVS and CDR2 FNYEAQ. The CDR3 region is CASSLEGGADTQYF. CDR3 DNA sequence: TGTGCCAGCAGCTTAGAAGGGGGCGCAGATACGCAGTATTTT.

The rearrangement joins TRBV29-1 to TRBJ2-2; possibly TRBD2 for D (6 bases). CDR1 is SQVTM, CDR2 ANQGSEA, per germline. The V end lost 6 bases, the J end lost 0 bases, and 17 bases lay between the germline ends. The CDR3 is 16 amino acids. In DNA, the CDR3 is TGCAGCGTCGTCGATGGGTCGGGGGCGAACACCGGGGAGCTGTTTTTT. Amino acids: CSVVDGSGANTGELFF.

The genes are TRBV7-9 and TRBJ2-1; maybe TRBD1 (6 bases). The length of the CDR3 is 17 residues. The V gene's germline CDR1 is SEHNR and CDR2 FQNEAQ (reference sequence). The germline V and J ends were trimmed by 4 bases and 2 bases, with 18 bases remaining between them. CDR3 in DNA: TGTGCCAGCAGCTCAATGGTATGGGACATGACCTACAATGAGCAGTTCTTC. Its protein is CASSSMVWDMTYNEQFF.

The chain has TRBV4-1 and TRBJ1-5, with 7 bases fitting TRBD1. The junction had 6 bases not matched to a gene; V was cut back by 0 bases and J by 7 bases. This CDR3 region has 15 residues. Germline V gene sequence: CDR1 MGHRA, CDR2 YSYEKL. CDR3 DNA sequence: TGCGCCAGCAGCCAAGATGGGAGACAGGGCCAGCCCCAGCATTTT. Amino acid sequence: CASSQDGRQGQPQHF.

The V and J genes are TRBV7-9 and TRBJ2-7, with 10 positions matching TRBD2. The CDR3 consists of 14 residues. Germline V gene data show CDR1 as SEHNR and CDR2 as FQNEAQ (reference sequence). Trimming at V came to 1 base and at J to 7 bases, leaving 4 bases not matched to a gene. CDR3 DNA sequence: TGTGCCAGCAGCTTAGGCGGACTAGCGGCTGAGCAGTACTTC. This codes for CASSLGGLAAEQYF.

This chain connects TRBV7-2 to TRBJ2-3; a possible D gene is TRBD1 (7 bases). CDR3 size: 15 residues. V was cut by 7 bases and J by 0 bases, with 14 bases left in between. CDR1 and CDR2 from the germline V gene are SGHTA and FQGNSA. Here the CDR3 reads CASIPGGTSTDTQYF. CDR3 nucleotide sequence: TGTGCCAGCATCCCAGGGGGGACTAGCACAGATACGCAGTATTTT.

The V gene is TRBV27, the J gene TRBJ1-2, with D tentatively TRBD1 (6 bases). This CDR3 is built from 15 residues. Deletions cut 2 bases from V and 7 bases from J, with 17 bases between. The V gene's germline CDR1 is MNHEY and CDR2 SMNVEV (reference sequence). The DNA of the CDR3 is TGTGCCAGCAGTTTAATGGCACTCGGGGGGCTTGGCTACACCTTC. This sequence encodes CASSLMALGGLGYTF.

The genes are TRBV30 and TRBJ2-2; D may be TRBD2 (5 bases). The CDR3 consists of 12 residues. Per germline, CDR1 GTSNPN and CDR2 SVGIG (reference sequence). V was cut by 3 bases and J by 3 bases, with 5 bases left in between. CDR3 region: CAWRADTGELFF. The CDR3 DNA reads as TGTGCCTGGAGAGCGGACACCGGGGAGCTGTTTTTT.

This clone came up once. The V gene is TRBV6-4, the J gene TRBJ1-2; D possibly corresponds to TRBD1 (5 bases). The CDR3 covers 13 residues. The germline V gene has CDR1 MRHNA and CDR2 SNTAGT. V was cut by 2 bases and J by 4 bases, with 8 bases left in between. CDR3 protein: CASSDGQGYGYTF. CDR3 coding DNA: TGTGCCAGCAGTGACGGGCAGGGCTATGGCTACACCTTC.